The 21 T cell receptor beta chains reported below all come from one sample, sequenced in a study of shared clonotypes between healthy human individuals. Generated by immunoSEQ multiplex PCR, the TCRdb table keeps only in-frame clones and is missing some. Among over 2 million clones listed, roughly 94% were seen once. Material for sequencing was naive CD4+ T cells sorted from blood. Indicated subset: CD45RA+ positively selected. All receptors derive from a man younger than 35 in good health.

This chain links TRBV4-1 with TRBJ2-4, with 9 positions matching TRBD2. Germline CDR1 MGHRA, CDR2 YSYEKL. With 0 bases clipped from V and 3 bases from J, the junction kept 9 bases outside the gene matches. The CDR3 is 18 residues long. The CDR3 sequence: CASSQDSATSGNKNIQYF. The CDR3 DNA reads TGCGCCAGCAGCCAAGATTCGGCGACTAGCGGTAACAAAAACATTCAGTACTTC.

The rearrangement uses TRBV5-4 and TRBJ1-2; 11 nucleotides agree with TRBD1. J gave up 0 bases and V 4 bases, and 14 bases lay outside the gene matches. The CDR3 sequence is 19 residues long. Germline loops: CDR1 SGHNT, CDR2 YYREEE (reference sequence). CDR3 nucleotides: TGTGCCAGCAGCCGCCGGACAGGGGGCTTCCTATCGGCTAACTATGGCTACACCTTC. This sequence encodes CASSRRTGGFLSANYGYTF.

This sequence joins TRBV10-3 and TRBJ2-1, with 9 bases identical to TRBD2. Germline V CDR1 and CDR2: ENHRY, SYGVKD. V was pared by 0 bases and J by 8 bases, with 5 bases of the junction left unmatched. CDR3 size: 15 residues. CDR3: CAISESDSGRDEQFF. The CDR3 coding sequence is TGTGCCATCAGTGAGTCGGATAGCGGGAGAGATGAGCAGTTCTTC.

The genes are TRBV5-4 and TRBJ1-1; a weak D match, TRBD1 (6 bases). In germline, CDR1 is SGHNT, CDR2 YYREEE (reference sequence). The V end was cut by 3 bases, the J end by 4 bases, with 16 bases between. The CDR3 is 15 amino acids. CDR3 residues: CASSSPLQGSTEAFF. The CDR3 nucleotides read TGTGCCAGCAGCTCGCCCTTACAGGGTAGCACTGAAGCTTTCTTT. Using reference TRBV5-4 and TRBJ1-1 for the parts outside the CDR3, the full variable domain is ETGVTQSPTHLIKTRGQQVTLRCSSQSGHNTVSWYQQALGQGPQFIFQYYREEENGRGNFPPRFSGLQFPNYSSELNVNALELDDSALYLCASSSPLQGSTEAFFGQGTRLTVV.

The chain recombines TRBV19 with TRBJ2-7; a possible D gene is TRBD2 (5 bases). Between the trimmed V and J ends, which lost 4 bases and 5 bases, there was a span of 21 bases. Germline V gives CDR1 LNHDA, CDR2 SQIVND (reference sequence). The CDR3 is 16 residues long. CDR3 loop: CASSTGPGLRAHEQYF. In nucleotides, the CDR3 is TGTGCCAGTAGTACCGGACCAGGACTTAGGGCCCACGAGCAGTACTTC.

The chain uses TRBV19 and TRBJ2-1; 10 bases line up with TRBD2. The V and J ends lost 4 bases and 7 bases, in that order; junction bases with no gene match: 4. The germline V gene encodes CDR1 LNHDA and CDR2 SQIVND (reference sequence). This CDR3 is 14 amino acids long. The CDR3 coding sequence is TGTGCCAGTAGTACTAGCGGGAGCTTTAATGAGCAGTTCTTC. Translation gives CASSTSGSFNEQFF.

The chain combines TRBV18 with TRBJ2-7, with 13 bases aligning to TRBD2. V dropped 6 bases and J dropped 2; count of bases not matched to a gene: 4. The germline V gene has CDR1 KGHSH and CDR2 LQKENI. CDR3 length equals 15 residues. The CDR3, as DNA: TGTGCCAGCTCCCTAGGACTAGCGGGAGCCTACGAGCAGTACTTC. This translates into CASSLGLAGAYEQYF.

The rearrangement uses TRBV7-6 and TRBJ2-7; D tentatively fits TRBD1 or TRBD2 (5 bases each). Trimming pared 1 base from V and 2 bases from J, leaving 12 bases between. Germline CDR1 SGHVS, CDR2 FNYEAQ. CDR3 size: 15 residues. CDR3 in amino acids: CASSLVPQEAYEQYF. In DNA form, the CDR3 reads TGTGCCAGCAGCTTAGTCCCACAGGAGGCCTACGAGCAGTACTTC.

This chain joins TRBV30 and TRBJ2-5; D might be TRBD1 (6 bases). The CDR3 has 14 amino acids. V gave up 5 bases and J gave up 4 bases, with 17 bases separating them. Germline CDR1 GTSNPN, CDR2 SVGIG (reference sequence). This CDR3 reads CAWGSGTIGETQYF. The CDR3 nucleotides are TGTGCCTGGGGTTCCGGGACAATCGGAGAGACCCAGTACTTC. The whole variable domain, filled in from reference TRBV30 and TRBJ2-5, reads SQTIHQWPATLVQPVGSPLSLECTVEGTSNPNLYWYRQAAGRGLQLLFYSVGIGQISSEVPQNLSASRPQDRQFILSSKKLLLSDSGFYLCAWGSGTIGETQYFGPGTRLLVL.

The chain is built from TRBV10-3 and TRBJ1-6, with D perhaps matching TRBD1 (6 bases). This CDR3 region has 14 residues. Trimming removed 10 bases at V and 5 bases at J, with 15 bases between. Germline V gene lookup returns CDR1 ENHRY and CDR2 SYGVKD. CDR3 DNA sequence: TGTGCCACCAAAGGGACACCGGATAATTCACCCCTCCACTTT. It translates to CATKGTPDNSPLHF.

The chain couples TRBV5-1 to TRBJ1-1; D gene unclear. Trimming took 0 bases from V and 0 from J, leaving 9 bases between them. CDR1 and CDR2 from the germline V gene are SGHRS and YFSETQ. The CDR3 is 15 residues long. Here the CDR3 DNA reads TGCGCCAGCAGCTTGGAACAGCCTATGAACACTGAAGCTTTCTTT. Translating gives CASSLEQPMNTEAFF.

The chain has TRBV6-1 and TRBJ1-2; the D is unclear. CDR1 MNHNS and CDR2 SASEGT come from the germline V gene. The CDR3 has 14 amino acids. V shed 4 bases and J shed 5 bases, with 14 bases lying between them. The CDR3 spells CASSVEVFVYGYTF. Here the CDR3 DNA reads TGTGCCAGCAGTGTTGAGGTTTTTGTTTATGGCTACACCTTC.

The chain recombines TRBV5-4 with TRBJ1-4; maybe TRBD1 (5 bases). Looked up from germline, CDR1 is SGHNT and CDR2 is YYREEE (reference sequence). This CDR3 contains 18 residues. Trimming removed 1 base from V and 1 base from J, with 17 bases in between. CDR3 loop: CASSLKEGTPGTNEKLFF. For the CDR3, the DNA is TGTGCCAGCAGCTTGAAAGAGGGGACGCCTGGAACTAATGAAAAACTGTTTTTT.

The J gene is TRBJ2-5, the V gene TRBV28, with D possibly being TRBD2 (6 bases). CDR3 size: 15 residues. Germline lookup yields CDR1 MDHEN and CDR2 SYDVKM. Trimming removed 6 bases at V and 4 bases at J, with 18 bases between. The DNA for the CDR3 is TGTGCCAGCAGCAGCCCTAGGAGGGGTGGAGAGACCCAGTACTTC. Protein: CASSSPRRGGETQYF.

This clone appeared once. Here the CDR3 reads CASSVVGVHGDEQFF. CDR3 in DNA: TGTGCCAGCAGCGTAGTGGGAGTCCACGGAGATGAGCAGTTCTTC. V is TRBV2 and J is TRBJ2-1; perhaps TRBD2 as D (5 bases). Germline V gives CDR1 SNHLY, CDR2 FYNNEI. Between the trimmed V and J ends, which lost 6 bases and 8 bases, there was a span of 20 bases. The length of the CDR3 is 15 residues. The whole variable domain, remainder taken from reference TRBV2 and TRBJ2-1, is EPEVTQTPSHQVTQMGQEVILRCVPISNHLYFYWYRQILGQKVEFLVSFYNNEISEKSEIFDDQFSVERPDGSNFTLKIRSTKLEDSAMYFCASSVVGVHGDEQFFGPGTRLTVL.

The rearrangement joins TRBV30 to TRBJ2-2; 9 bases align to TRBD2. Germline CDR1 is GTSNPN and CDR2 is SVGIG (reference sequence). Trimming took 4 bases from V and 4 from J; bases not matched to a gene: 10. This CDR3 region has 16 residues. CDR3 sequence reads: CAWKIEASGITGELFF. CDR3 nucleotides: TGTGCCTGGAAGATCGAGGCTAGCGGGATCACCGGGGAGCTGTTTTTT.

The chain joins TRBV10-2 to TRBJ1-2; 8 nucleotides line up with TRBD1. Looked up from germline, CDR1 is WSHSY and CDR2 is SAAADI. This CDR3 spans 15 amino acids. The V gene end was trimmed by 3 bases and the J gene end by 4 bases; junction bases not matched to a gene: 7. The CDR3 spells CASSDVRTGRYGYTF. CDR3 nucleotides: TGCGCCAGCAGTGACGTCCGGACAGGGCGCTATGGCTACACCTTC.

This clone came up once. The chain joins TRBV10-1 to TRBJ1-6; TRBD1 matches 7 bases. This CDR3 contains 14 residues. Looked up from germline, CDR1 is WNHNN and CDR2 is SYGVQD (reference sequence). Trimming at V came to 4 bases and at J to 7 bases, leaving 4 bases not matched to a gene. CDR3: CASSGPGQNSPLHF. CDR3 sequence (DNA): TGCGCCAGCAGTGGACCGGGACAGAATTCACCCCTCCACTTT.

As DNA, the CDR3 is TGTGCCAGCAGCGCAGGGAGTGTGGGCGAGCAGTACTTC. Its protein product is CASSAGSVGEQYF. J is TRBJ2-7 and V is TRBV5-4, with D perhaps assigned TRBD1 or TRBD2 (5 bases each). CDR3 size: 13 residues. Trimming removed 4 bases from V and 6 bases from J, with 14 bases in between. CDR1 and CDR2 (germline): SGHNT, YYREEE (reference sequence).

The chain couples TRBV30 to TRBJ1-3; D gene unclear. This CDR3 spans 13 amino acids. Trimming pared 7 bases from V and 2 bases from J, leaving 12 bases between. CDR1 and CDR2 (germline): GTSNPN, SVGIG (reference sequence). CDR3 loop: CAFQRAPGNTIYF. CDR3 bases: TGTGCCTTCCAAAGGGCCCCTGGAAACACCATATATTTT.

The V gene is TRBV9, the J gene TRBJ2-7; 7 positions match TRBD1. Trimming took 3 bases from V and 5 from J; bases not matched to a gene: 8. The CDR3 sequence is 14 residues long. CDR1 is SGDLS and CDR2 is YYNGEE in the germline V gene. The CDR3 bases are TGTGCCAGCAGCGCCAGAGGTGACAGGGACGAGCAGTACTTC. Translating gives CASSARGDRDEQYF.